The 2 T cell receptor beta chains in this list originate from one sample, sequenced in a study of blood T cell repertoires in COVID-19. The protocol was immunoSEQ multiplex PCR, while the TCRdb copy is restricted to in-frame clones and leaves out a portion. The sample lists about 120,000 clones; almost 85% were seen once. The sequenced material came from peripheral blood. These TCRs come from a man aged 70-80 years with active or convalescent COVID-19.

The V gene is TRBV6-6, the J gene TRBJ2-7, with a tentative D call TRBD1 (6 bases). Deletions cut 0 bases from V and 2 bases from J, with 8 bases between. The CDR3 sequence is 14 residues long. CDR1 is MNHNY, CDR2 SVGAGI, per germline (reference sequence). The DNA of the CDR3 is TGTGCCAGCAGTTACTCGCAGGGGACCTACGAGCAGTACTTC. It yields the protein CASSYSQGTYEQYF.

The chain couples TRBV7-9 to TRBJ1-1; TRBD1 is a possible D gene (6 bases). Germline V lookup: CDR1 SEHNR, CDR2 FQNEAQ (reference sequence). The CDR3 contains 13 residues. The V end lost 3 bases, the J end lost 6 bases, and 11 bases lay between the germline ends. As DNA, the CDR3 is TGTGCCAGCAGCTTGGGGACACCGCCTGAAGCTTTCTTT. Encoded protein: CASSLGTPPEAFF.